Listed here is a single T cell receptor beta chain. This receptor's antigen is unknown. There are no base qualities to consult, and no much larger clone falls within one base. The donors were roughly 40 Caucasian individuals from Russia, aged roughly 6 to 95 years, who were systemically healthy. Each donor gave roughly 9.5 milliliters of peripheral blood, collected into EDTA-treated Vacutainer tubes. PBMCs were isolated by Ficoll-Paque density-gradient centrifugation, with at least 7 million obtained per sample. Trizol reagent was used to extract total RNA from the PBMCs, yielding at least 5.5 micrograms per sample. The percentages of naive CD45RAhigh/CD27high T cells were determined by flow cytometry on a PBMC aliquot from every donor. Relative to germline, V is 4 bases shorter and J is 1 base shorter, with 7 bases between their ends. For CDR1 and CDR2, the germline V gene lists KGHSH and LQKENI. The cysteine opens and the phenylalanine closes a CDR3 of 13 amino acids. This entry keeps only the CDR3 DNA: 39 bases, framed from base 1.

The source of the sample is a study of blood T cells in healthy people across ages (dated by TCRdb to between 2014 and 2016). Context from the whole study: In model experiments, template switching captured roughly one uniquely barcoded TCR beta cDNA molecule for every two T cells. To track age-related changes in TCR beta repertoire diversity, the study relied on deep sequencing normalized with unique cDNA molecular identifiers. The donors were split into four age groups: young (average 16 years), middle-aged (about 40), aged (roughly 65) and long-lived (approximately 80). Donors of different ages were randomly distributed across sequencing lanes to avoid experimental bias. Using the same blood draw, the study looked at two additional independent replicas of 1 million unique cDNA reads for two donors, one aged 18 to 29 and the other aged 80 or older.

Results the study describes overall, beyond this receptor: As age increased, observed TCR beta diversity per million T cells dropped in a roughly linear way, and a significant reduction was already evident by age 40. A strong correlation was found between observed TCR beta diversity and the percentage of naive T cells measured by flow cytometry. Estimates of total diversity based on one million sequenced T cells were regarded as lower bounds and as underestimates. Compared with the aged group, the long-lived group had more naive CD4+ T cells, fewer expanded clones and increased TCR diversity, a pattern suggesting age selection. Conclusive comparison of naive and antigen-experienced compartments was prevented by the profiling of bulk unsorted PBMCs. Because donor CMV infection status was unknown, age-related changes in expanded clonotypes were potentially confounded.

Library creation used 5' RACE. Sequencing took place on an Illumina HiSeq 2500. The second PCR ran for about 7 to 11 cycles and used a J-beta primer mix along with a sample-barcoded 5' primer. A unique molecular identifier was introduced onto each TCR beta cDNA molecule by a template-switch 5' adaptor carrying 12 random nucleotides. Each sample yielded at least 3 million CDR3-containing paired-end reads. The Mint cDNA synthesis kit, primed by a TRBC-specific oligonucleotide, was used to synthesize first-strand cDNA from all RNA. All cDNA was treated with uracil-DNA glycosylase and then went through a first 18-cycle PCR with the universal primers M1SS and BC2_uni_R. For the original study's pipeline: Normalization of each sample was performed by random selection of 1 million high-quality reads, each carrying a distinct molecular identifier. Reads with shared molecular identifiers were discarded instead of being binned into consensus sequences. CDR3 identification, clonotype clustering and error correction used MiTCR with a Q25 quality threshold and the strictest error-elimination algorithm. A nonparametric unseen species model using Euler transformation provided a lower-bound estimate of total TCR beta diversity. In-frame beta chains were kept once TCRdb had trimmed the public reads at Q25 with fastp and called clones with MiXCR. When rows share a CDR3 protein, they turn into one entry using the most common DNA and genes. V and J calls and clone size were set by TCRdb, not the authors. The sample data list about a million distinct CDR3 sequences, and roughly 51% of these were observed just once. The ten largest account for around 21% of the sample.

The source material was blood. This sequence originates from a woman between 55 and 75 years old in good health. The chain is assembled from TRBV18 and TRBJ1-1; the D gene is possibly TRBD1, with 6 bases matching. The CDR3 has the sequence CASSRGANTEAFF. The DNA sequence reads TGTGCCAGCTCACGGGGGGCGAACACTGAAGCTTTCTTT.